These 24 T cell receptor beta chains were sequenced from one sample in a study of CD8 T cells in ankylosing spondylitis. In TCRdb, the 5' RACE reads were re-called with MiXCR into one record per CDR3 protein. Among about 240,000 distinct CDR3 sequences, around 7.8% were seen once, and the ten largest hold nearly 7%. The sequencing sample was made of blood, either unsorted or a sorted T cell fraction (not recorded which). Receptor source: a male donor with ankylosing spondylitis or in good health (not recorded which).

This clonotype was seen only a few times. This chain connects TRBV5-1 to TRBJ2-5; D unresolved. The CDR3 has 13 amino acids. Trimming stripped 3 bases from V and 5 bases from J, with 11 bases between. The V gene's germline CDR1 is SGHRS and CDR2 YFSETQ. The DNA for the CDR3 is TGCGCCAGCAGCTACGGACCTCTGGAGACCCAGTACTTC. It yields the protein CASSYGPLETQYF.

This clonotype was seen repeatedly, ten times or more. The chain recombines TRBV5-1 with TRBJ2-2; D is perhaps TRBD1 (7 bases). Germline-derived CDR1 and CDR2 are SGHRS and YFSETQ. This CDR3 has 16 amino acids. Trimming shortened V by 1 base and J by 4 bases, and 14 bases separated the two germline ends. In nucleotides, the CDR3 is TGCGCCAGCAGCTTGACAGGGGAGGCGGGCACCGGGGAGCTGTTTTTT. Its protein product is CASSLTGEAGTGELFF.

This clonotype was found many times. The chain recombines TRBV7-9 with TRBJ2-2, with D tentatively TRBD2 (6 bases). Trimming pared 5 bases from V and 2 bases from J, leaving 12 bases between. CDR3 length: 15 amino acids. The germline gives CDR1 SEHNR, CDR2 FQNEAQ (reference sequence). The CDR3 sequence: CASSRPGTNTGELFF. CDR3 in DNA: TGTGCCAGCAGCAGGCCGGGGACTAACACCGGGGAGCTGTTTTTT.

This clonotype came up a few times. The chain has TRBV10-3 and TRBJ2-1; D is tentatively TRBD1 or TRBD2 (5 bases each). Looked up from germline, CDR1 is ENHRY and CDR2 is SYGVKD. The CDR3 is 15 amino acids. Between the trimmed V and J ends, which lost 8 bases and 1 base, there was a span of 15 bases. The CDR3: CAIAPRDASYNEQFF. Here the CDR3 DNA reads TGTGCCATCGCCCCTCGGGACGCATCCTACAATGAGCAGTTCTTC.

This clonotype has ten or more counts. The chain recombines TRBV15 with TRBJ1-1; no definite D call. CDR1 and CDR2 from the germline V gene are LNHNV and YYDKDF (reference sequence). V dropped 3 bases and J dropped 0 bases, with 8 bases sitting between them. The CDR3 covers 14 residues. DNA of the CDR3: TGTGCCACCAGCAGCCCGGAGGTGAACACTGAAGCTTTCTTT. This encodes CATSSPEVNTEAFF.

This clonotype was counted at least ten times. V usage is TRBV27 and J usage is TRBJ2-7; TRBD2 agrees at 8 bases. CDR3 length equals 15 residues. V shed 6 bases and J 3 bases; nucleotides not matched to a gene: 10. CDR1 is MNHEY and CDR2 is SMNVEV in the germline V gene (reference sequence). The CDR3, as DNA: TGTGCCAGCAGGGGTGACGGGGGACTAGACTACGAGCAGTACTTC. Its protein product is CASRGDGGLDYEQYF.

This clonotype was recorded a few times. The chain is built from TRBV4-3 and TRBJ1-1, with D perhaps TRBD1 (5 bases). The CDR3 has 14 residues. V was shortened by 4 bases and J by 4 bases, with 13 bases between the two germline ends. Germline CDR1 and CDR2: LGHNA and YSLEER. The CDR3: CASSPFSGSTEAFF. In DNA, the CDR3 is TGCGCCAGCAGCCCCTTCTCAGGGAGCACTGAAGCTTTCTTT.

CDR3 amino acids: CSAPGPVGEKLFF. Written as DNA, the CDR3 is TGCAGTGCTCCGGGACCGGTGGGTGAAAAACTGTTTTTT. The gene calls are TRBV20-1 and TRBJ1-4; maybe TRBD1 (5 bases). Germline-derived CDR1 and CDR2 are DFQATT and SNEGSKA (reference sequence). Trimming pared 5 bases from V and 7 bases from J, leaving 14 bases between. The CDR3 covers 13 residues.

This clonotype was observed at least ten times. This chain joins TRBV7-9 and TRBJ2-2, with D perhaps TRBD1 (6 bases). Germline CDR1 and CDR2: SEHNR and FQNEAQ (reference sequence). V gave up 5 bases and J gave up 1 base, with 8 bases separating them. This CDR3 has 14 residues. The chain's CDR3 is CASSVGQNTGELFF. DNA of the CDR3: TGTGCCAGCAGCGTGGGACAGAACACCGGGGAGCTGTTTTTT.

This clonotype has a count of ten or more. V and J are TRBV29-1 and TRBJ2-7; D assignment may be TRBD1 or TRBD2 (5 bases each). The V gene's germline CDR1 is SQVTM and CDR2 ANQGSEA. This CDR3 is built from 12 residues. The germline V and J ends were trimmed by 3 bases and 2 bases, with 8 bases remaining between them. The CDR3 DNA is TGCAGCGTTGAGGGACCGGCCTACGAGCAGTACTTC. Residues: CSVEGPAYEQYF.

The V gene is TRBV7-2, the J gene TRBJ1-1, with D uncertain. Per germline, CDR1 SGHTA and CDR2 FQGNSA. Between the trimmed V and J ends, which lost 2 bases and 10 bases, there was a span of 17 bases. There are 14 residues in the CDR3. CDR3: CASSLRSVGRGAFF. In DNA form, the CDR3 reads TGTGCCAGCAGCTTACGATCCGTCGGGAGAGGAGCTTTCTTT.

This clonotype came up many times. The rearrangement links TRBV5-6 to TRBJ2-7; 8 bases are a match to TRBD1. V was pared by 4 bases and J by 3 bases, with 9 bases of the junction left unmatched. The CDR3 is 15 amino acids. The V gene's germline CDR1 is SGHDT and CDR2 YYEEEE. The CDR3 DNA is TGTGCCAGCAGCCCAGGGACAGGAGCGGGCTACGAGCAGTACTTC. Translating gives CASSPGTGAGYEQYF.

V is TRBV3-1 and J is TRBJ2-7; D is uncertain. Germline CDR1 and CDR2: LGHDT and YNNKEL (reference sequence). Trimming took 10 bases from V and 1 from J, leaving 26 bases between them. This CDR3 is 17 amino acids long. This CDR3 is CATCHIVRADGSYEQYF. The CDR3 DNA sequence: TGTGCCACCTGCCACATCGTAAGGGCTGACGGATCCTACGAGCAGTACTTC.

This chain joins TRBV29-1 and TRBJ2-1; D possibly corresponds to TRBD2 (5 bases). V lost 1 base, J lost 0 bases, and 10 bases lay in between. Germline CDR1 reads SQVTM; CDR2 reads ANQGSEA. This CDR3 region has 15 residues. The CDR3 protein is CSVEVAGSSYNEQFF. In nucleotides, the CDR3 is TGCAGCGTTGAAGTGGCGGGTAGCTCCTACAATGAGCAGTTCTTC.

In this sample, this clonotype turned up many times. J is TRBJ2-2 and V is TRBV7-9; D remains unclear. Germline CDR1 and CDR2: SEHNR and FQNEAQ (reference sequence). With 0 bases removed from V and 1 base from J, the gap between germline ends came to 6 bases. The CDR3 has 15 amino acids. CDR3: CASSLAQWNTGELFF. The CDR3, as DNA: TGTGCCAGCAGCTTAGCCCAATGGAACACCGGGGAGCTGTTTTTT.

In its sample, this clonotype was seen many times. The CDR3: CASSHGGQGQEAFF. The CDR3 nucleotides read TGTGCCAGCAGCCACGGCGGACAGGGGCAGGAAGCTTTCTTT. The chain uses TRBV3-1 and TRBJ1-1; 9 bases match TRBD1. Losses at the gene ends were 3 bases for V and 8 bases for J; bases not matched to a gene: 7. The CDR3 length is 14 residues. In germline, CDR1 is LGHDT, CDR2 YNNKEL (reference sequence).

This rearrangement joins TRBV4-2 to TRBJ1-1; tentative D call: TRBD1 (6 bases). V lost 4 bases and J 4 bases, leaving 13 bases between the germline ends. CDR1 is LGHNA and CDR2 is YNFKEQ in the germline V gene. The CDR3 is made up of 14 amino acids. The CDR3 is CASSPGHICTEAFF. DNA of the CDR3: TGTGCCAGCAGCCCGGGACACATCTGCACTGAAGCTTTCTTT.

This clonotype was recorded at least ten times. The genes are TRBV27 and TRBJ2-1; 7 bases map to TRBD1. Unmatched junction bases numbered 6, after V lost 7 bases and J lost 0 bases. The CDR3 consists of 15 residues. Per the germline V gene, CDR1 is MNHEY and CDR2 is SMNVEV (reference sequence). The CDR3 coding sequence is TGTGCCAGCACCAAGACAGGGAGCTCCTACAATGAGCAGTTCTTC. It is translated as CASTKTGSSYNEQFF.

The chain carries TRBV12-3 or TRBV12-4 and TRBJ2-7; 7 bases map to TRBD2. The CDR3 totals 14 residues. J lost 0 bases, V lost 3 bases, and 2 bases had no gene match. CDR3 sequence: CASSFAGDSYEQYF. The DNA of the CDR3 is TGTGCCAGCAGTTTCGCGGGAGACTCCTACGAGCAGTACTTC.

This clonotype was seen a handful of times. The chain recombines TRBV3-1 with TRBJ1-3; the D gene is possibly TRBD1 (5 bases). Germline V gene sequence: CDR1 LGHDT, CDR2 YNNKEL (reference sequence). The CDR3 has 16 residues. The V and J ends lost 3 bases and 0 bases respectively, with 12 bases between them. DNA of the CDR3: TGTGCCAGCAGCCAGGTAACAGGCTACTCTGGAAACACCATATATTTT. Residues: CASSQVTGYSGNTIYF.

This clonotype was counted ten times or more. V usage is TRBV12-3 or TRBV12-4 and J usage is TRBJ1-1, with 8 bases identical to TRBD1. V lost 5 bases, J lost 10 bases, and 9 bases stayed unmatched. CDR3 size: 13 residues. CDR3 sequence reads: CASSQRQGRGAFF. CDR3 in DNA: TGTGCCAGCAGTCAACGACAGGGGAGAGGAGCTTTCTTT.

In its sample, this clonotype was seen many times. The chain couples TRBV20-1 to TRBJ1-1; D is uncertain. The CDR3 is 14 residues long. The germline CDR1 and CDR2 sequences are DFQATT and SNEGSKA (reference sequence). V was shortened by 5 bases and J by 4 bases, with 17 bases between the two germline ends. The CDR3 DNA follows: TGCAGTGCTCGCCCCCCCGGGGAGGCCACTGAAGCTTTCTTT. It yields the protein CSARPPGEATEAFF.

The rearrangement links TRBV20-1 to TRBJ1-2; D possibly corresponds to TRBD1 (5 bases). The germline V gene encodes CDR1 DFQATT and CDR2 SNEGSKA (reference sequence). V was trimmed by 5 bases and J by 5 bases, leaving 18 bases between them. The CDR3 has 14 residues. The CDR3 is CSAAWGDKGYGYTF. Written as DNA, the CDR3 is TGCAGTGCTGCCTGGGGGGATAAGGGGTATGGCTACACCTTC.

A word on this clonotype: It may be a read error: a sequence one base away is much more abundant. This rearrangement joins TRBV18 to TRBJ2-7; D is ambiguous. Germline V gene data show CDR1 as KGHSH and CDR2 as LQKENI. The CDR3 loop spans 14 amino acids. CDR3 sequence: CTSSPLESSYEQYF. CDR3 nucleotides: TGTACCAGCTCACCCCTGGAGAGCTCCTACGAGCAGTACTTC.